This TCR beta chain originates from a study of OX40 agonist ivuxolimab in advanced cancers. The table came from immunoSEQ multiplex PCR; TCRdb's copy has only in-frame clones and leaves some out. The repertoire includes almost 65,000 clones, around 83% of them detected once, and approximately 0.7% sits in the top ten. The CDR3 is 15 residues long. Trimming took 2 bases from V and 3 from J, leaving 13 bases between them. CDR1 is MNHNS and CDR2 is SASEGT in the germline V gene. This material consisted of CD4+ or CD8+ T cells sorted from blood, taken in a trial of the OX40 agonist ivuxolimab. The origin of this receptor is an adult with an advanced solid tumor such as melanoma, head and neck, liver or kidney cancer. This chain joins TRBV6-1 and TRBJ1-1, with a weak D call TRBD1 (6 bases). The CDR3 loop reads CASSELRAGDTEAFF. DNA of the CDR3: TGTGCCAGCAGTGAATTAAGAGCAGGGGACACTGAAGCTTTCTTT.